This T cell receptor beta chain came from a study of vaccination effects on CD4 cells after COVID-19. In the study overall: Expansion of antigen-specific CD4+ T cells with viral peptide pools was carried out by the ViraFEST assay before sequencing.

Using immunoSEQ multiplex PCR, the repertoire was profiled, and TCRdb retains in-frame clones only, with some absent. The sample has some 30,000 clones; about 71% are singletons. Trimming shortened V by 5 bases and J by 10 bases, and 12 bases separated the two germline ends. The CDR3 loop spans 12 amino acids. Having been cultured for approximately ten days, the cells underwent CD4+ T cell isolation. The healthy vaccine recipients, who had no prior SARS-CoV-2 infection, showed negative nucleocapsid antibodies. A remark on this clone: Antigen: not known.

The TCR was taken from a human donor who received a COVID-19 vaccine. The J gene is TRBJ1-5, the V gene TRBV12-3 or TRBV12-4, with a weak D call TRBD1 (5 bases). The sample here was CD4+ T cells from PBMCs cultured without peptide, taken before COVID-19 vaccination. CDR3 sequence: CASSRLDIPQHF. CDR3 DNA: TGTGCCAGCAGTAGGCTGGACATCCCCCAGCATTTT.